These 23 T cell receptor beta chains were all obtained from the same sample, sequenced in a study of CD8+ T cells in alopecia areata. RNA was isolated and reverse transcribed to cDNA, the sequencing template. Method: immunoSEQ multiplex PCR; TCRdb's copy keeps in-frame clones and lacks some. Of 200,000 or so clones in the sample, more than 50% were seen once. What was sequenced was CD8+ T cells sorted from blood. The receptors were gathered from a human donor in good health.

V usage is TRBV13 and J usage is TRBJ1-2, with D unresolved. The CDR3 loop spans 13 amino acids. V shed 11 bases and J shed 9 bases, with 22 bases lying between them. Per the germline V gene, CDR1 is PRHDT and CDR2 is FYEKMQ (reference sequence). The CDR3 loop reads CAAAMEASESYTF. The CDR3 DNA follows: TGTGCCGCAGCGATGGAGGCAAGTGAGAGCTACACCTTC.

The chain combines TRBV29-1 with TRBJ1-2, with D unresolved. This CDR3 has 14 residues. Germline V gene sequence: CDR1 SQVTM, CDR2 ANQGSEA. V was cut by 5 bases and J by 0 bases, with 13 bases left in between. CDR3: CSVLGVGANYGYTF. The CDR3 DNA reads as TGCAGCGTTCTCGGCGTCGGAGCTAACTATGGCTACACCTTC.

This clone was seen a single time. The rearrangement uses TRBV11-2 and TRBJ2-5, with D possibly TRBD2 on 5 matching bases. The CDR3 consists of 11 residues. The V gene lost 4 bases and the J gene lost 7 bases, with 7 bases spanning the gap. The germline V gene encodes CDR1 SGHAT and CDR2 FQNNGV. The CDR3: CASSSRGTQYF. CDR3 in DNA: TGTGCCAGCAGCTCACGGGGGACCCAGTACTTC.

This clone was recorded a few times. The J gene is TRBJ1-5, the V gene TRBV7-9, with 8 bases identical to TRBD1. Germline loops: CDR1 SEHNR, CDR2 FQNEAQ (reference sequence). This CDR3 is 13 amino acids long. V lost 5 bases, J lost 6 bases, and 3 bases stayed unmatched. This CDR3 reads CASSQGAGQPQHF. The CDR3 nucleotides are TGTGCCAGCAGCCAGGGGGCCGGTCAGCCCCAGCATTTT. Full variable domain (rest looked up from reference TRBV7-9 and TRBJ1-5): DTGVSQNPRHKITKRGQNVTFRCDPISEHNRLYWYRQTLGQGPEFLTYFQNEAQLEKSRLLSDRFSAERPKGSFSTLEIQRTEQGDSAMYLCASSQGAGQPQHFGDGTRLSIL.

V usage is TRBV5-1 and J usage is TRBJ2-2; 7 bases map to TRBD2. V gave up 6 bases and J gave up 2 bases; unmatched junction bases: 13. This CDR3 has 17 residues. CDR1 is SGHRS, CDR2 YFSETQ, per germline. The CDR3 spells CASKTRLAQENTGELFF. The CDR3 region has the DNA TGCGCCAGCAAAACGAGACTAGCCCAGGAAAACACCGGGGAGCTGTTTTTT.

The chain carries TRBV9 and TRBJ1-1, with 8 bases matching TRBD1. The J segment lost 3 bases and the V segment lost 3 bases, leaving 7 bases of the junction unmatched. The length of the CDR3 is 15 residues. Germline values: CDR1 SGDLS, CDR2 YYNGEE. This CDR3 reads CASSATGQADTEAFF. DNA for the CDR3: TGTGCCAGCAGCGCCACGGGACAGGCTGACACTGAAGCTTTCTTT.

The CDR3 DNA follows: TGTGCCAGCAGTTTACTTACGCAGTATTTT. Translating it yields CASSLLTQYF. The rearrangement uses TRBV27 and TRBJ2-3; D unresolved. The germline gives CDR1 MNHEY, CDR2 SMNVEV (reference sequence). V shed 2 bases and J shed 8 bases, with 2 bases lying between them. The CDR3 extends over 10 amino acids.

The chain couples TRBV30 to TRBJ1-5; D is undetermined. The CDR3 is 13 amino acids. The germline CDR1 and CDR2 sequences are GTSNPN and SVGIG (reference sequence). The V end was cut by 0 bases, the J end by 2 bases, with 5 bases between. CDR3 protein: CAWSVKGNQPQHF. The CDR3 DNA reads TGTGCCTGGAGTGTGAAAGGCAATCAGCCCCAGCATTTT.

CDR3 amino acids: CASSYGESGANVLTF. As DNA, the CDR3 is TGTGCCAGCAGTTACGGGGAGTCTGGGGCCAACGTCCTGACTTTC. V is TRBV6-5 and J is TRBJ2-6, with D possibly TRBD2 on 5 matching bases. V lost 2 bases, J lost 1 base, and 6 bases lay in between. Germline V CDR1 and CDR2: MNHEY, SVGAGI. The CDR3 covers 15 residues.

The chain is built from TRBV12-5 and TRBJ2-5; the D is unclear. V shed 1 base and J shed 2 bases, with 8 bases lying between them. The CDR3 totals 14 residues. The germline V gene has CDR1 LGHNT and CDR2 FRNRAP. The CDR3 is CASGLGTLQETQYF. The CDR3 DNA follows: TGTGCTAGTGGTTTGGGGACGTTACAAGAGACCCAGTACTTC.

The chain's CDR3 is CASSVRQGPLGAEAFF. CDR3 nucleotides: TGTGCCAGTAGTGTTCGGCAGGGGCCCCTGGGGGCTGAAGCTTTCTTT. The chain employs TRBV19 and TRBJ1-1; tentative D call: TRBD1 (6 bases). CDR3 length: 16 amino acids. Trimming stripped 5 bases from V and 6 bases from J, with 22 bases between. The germline CDR1 and CDR2 sequences are LNHDA and SQIVND (reference sequence).

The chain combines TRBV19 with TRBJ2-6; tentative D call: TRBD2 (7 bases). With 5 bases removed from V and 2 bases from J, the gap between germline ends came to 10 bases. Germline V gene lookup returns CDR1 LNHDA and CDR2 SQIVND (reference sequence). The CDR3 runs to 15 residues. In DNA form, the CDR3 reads TGTGCCAGTAGTTCGGGGGGCGCTGGGGCCAACGTCCTGACTTTC. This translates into CASSSGGAGANVLTF.

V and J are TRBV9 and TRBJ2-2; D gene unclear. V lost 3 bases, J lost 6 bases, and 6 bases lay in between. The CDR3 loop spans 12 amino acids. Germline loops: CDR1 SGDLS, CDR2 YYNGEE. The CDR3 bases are TGTGCCAGCAGCGAGATGGCCGGGGAGCTGTTTTTT. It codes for CASSEMAGELFF.

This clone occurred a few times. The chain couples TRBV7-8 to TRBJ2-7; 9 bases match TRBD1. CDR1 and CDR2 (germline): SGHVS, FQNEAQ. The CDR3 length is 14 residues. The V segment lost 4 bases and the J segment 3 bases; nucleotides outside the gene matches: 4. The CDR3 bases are TGTGCCAGCAGCTCCGGGACAGGGATCTACGAGCAGTACTTC. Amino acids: CASSSGTGIYEQYF.

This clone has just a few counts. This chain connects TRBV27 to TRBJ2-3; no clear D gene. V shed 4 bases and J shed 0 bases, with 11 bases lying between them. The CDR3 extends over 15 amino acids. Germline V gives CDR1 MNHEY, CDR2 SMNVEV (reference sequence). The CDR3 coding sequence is TGTGCCAGCAGTTCCATATCGACTAGCACAGATACGCAGTATTTT. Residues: CASSSISTSTDTQYF.

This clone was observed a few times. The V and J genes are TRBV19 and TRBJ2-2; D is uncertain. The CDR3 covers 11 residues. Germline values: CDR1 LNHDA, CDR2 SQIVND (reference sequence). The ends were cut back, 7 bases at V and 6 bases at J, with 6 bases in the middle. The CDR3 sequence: CASTSPGELFF. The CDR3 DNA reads TGTGCCAGTACCTCGCCCGGGGAGCTGTTTTTT.

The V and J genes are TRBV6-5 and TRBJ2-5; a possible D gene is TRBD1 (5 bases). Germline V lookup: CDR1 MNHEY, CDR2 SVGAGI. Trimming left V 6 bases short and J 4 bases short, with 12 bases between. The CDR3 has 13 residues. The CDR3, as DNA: TGTGCCAGCAGCTTCAGGGCAGTAGAGACCCAGTACTTC. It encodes CASSFRAVETQYF.

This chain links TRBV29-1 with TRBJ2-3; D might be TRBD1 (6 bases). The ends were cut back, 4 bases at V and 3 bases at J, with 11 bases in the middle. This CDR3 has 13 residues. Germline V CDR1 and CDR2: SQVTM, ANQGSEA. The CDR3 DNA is TGCAGCGTTGTTTGGGGGCGGACAGATACGCAGTATTTT. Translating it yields CSVVWGRTDTQYF.

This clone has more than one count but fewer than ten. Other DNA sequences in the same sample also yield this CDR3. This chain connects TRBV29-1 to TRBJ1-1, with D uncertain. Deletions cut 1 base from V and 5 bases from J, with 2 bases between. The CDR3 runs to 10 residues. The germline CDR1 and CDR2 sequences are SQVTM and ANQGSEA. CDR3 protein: CSVEVTEAFF. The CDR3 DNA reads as TGCAGCGTTGAAGTAACTGAAGCTTTCTTT. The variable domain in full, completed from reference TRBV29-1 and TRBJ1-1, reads SAVISQKPSRDICQRGTSLTIQCQVDSQVTMMFWYRQQPGQSLTLIATANQGSEATYESGFVIDKFPISRPNLTFSTLTVSNMSPEDSSIYLCSVEVTEAFFGQGTRLTVV.

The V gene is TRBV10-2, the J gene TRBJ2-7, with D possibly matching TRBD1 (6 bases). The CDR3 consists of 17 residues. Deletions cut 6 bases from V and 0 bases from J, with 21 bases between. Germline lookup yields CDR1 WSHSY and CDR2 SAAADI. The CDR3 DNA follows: TGCGCCAGCAGCCGAATGGGCTGGGACATAAGCTCCTACGAGCAGTACTTC. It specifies CASSRMGWDISSYEQYF.

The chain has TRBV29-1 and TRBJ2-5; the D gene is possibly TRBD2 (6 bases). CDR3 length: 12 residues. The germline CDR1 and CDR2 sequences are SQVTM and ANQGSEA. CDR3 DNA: TGCACCGGAGGGGCAACAAACCCCTCTCGGTACTTC. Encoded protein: CTGGATNPSRYF.

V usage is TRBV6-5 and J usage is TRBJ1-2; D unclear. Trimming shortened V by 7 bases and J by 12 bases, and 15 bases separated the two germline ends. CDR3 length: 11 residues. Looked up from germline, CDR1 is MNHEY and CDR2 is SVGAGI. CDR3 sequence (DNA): TGTGCCAGCATTTATAAAACTGTCCACACCTTC. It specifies CASIYKTVHTF.

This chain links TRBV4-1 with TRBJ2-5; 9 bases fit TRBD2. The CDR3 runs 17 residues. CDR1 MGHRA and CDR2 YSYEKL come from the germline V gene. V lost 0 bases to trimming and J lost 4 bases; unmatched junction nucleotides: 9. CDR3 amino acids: CASSQDEAGGLGETQYF. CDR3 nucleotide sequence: TGCGCCAGCAGCCAAGATGAGGCGGGGGGGCTCGGAGAGACCCAGTACTTC.